This T cell receptor (beta chain) comes out of a study of beta chain features in type 1 diabetes. Study background: The examined sorted cells totaled under 120 million across samples. Study results and limitations: Researchers reported that naive, central memory and Treg TCRB repertoires appeared more similar in patients than in healthy donors. For type 1 diabetes patients, VDJ junctions showed fewer insertions and more deletions.

A heparinised blood draw that averaged about 116 mL was obtained once from each donor. This clone has only one observation. The antigen is undetermined. CDR1 is LNHDA, CDR2 SQIVND, per germline (reference sequence). The junction had 13 bases not matched to a gene; V was cut back by 8 bases and J by 4 bases. The CDR3 totals 15 residues. Isolated RNA was reverse transcribed in full, so expressed TCRB transcripts were sequenced. Method: immunoSEQ multiplex PCR; TCRdb's copy keeps in-frame clones and lacks some. The repertoire consists of under 450,000 clones, with 11% to 15% occurring once and the leading ten covering under 0.04%.

Source material: naive CD4+ T cells from blood. The V call is TRBV19, the J call TRBJ2-5; 7 bases agree with TRBD2. The clonotype was recovered from a man younger than 40 in good health. The DNA for the CDR3 is TGTGCCAGTCGTGAGCGGGGCCGACCTGGAGAGACCCAGTACTTC. Translated: CASRERGRPGETQYF.